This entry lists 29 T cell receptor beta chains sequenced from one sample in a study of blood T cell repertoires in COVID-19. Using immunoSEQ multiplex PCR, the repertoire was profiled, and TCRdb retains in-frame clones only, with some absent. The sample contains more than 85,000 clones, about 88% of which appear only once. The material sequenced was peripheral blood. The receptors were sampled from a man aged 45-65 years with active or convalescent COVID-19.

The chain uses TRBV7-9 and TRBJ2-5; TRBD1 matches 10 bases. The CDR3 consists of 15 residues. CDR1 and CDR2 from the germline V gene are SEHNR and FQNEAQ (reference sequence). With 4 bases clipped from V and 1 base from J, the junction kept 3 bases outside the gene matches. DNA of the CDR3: TGTGCCAGCAGCTCTGACAGGGGGCCCCAAGAGACCCAGTACTTC. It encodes CASSSDRGPQETQYF.

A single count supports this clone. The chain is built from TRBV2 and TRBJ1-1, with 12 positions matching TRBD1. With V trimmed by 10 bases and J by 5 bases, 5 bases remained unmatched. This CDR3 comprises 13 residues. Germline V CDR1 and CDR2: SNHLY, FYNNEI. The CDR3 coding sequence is TGTGCCACCTTGGGACAGGGGGCGACTGAAGCTTTCTTT. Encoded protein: CATLGQGATEAFF.

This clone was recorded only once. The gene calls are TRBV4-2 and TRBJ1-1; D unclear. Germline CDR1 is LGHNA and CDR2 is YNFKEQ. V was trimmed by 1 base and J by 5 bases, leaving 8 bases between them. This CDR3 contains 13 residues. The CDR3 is CASSQAGRTEAFF. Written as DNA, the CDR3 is TGTGCCAGCAGCCAAGCCGGGAGGACTGAAGCTTTCTTT.

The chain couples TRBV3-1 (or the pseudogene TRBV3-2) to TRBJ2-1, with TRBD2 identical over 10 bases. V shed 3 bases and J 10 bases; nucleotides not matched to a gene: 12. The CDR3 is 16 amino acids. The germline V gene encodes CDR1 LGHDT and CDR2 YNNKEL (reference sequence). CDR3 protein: CASSHSEAGGLREQFF. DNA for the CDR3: TGTGCCAGCAGCCACAGCGAAGCGGGGGGGCTGAGGGAGCAGTTCTTC.

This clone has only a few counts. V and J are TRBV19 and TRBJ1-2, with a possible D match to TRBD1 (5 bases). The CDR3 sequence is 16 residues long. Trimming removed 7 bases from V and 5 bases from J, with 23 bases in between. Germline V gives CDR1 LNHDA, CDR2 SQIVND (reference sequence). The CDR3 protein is CASMDRGAGSFYGYTF. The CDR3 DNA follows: TGTGCCAGTATGGACCGCGGGGCCGGATCTTTTTATGGCTACACCTTC.

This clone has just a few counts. For the CDR3, the DNA is TGCGCCAGCAGCCTGGACAGGGATGACACTGAAGCTTTCTTT. As protein: CASSLDRDDTEAFF. The rearrangement uses TRBV10-1 and TRBJ1-1, with 8 positions matching TRBD1. The CDR3 runs to 14 residues. The germline gives CDR1 WNHNN, CDR2 SYGVQD (reference sequence). Unmatched junction bases numbered 6, after V lost 6 bases and J lost 3 bases.

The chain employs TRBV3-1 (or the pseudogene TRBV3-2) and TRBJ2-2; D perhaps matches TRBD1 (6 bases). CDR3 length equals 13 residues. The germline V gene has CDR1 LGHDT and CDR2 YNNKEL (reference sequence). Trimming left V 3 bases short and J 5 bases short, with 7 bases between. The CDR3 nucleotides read TGTGCCAGCAGCCACACAGGGACCGGGGAGCTGTTTTTT. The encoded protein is CASSHTGTGELFF.

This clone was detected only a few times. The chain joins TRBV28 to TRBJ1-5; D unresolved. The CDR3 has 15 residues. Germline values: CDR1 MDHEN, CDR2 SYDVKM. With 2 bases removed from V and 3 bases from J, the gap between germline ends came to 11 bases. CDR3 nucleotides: TGTGCCAGCAGTTTAAAAACAGTATTCAATCAGCCCCAGCATTTT. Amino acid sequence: CASSLKTVFNQPQHF. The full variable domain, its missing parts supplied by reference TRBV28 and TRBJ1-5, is DVKVTQSSRYLVKRTGEKVFLECVQDMDHENMFWYRQDPGLGLRLIYFSYDVKMKEKGDIPEGYSVSREKKERFSLILESASTNQTSMYLCASSLKTVFNQPQHFGDGTRLSIL.

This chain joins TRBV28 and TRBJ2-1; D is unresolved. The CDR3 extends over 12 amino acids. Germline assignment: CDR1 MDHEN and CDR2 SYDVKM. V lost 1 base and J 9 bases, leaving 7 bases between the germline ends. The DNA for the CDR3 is TGTGCCAGCAGTTTATCCTACCGTGAGCAGTTCTTC. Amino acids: CASSLSYREQFF.

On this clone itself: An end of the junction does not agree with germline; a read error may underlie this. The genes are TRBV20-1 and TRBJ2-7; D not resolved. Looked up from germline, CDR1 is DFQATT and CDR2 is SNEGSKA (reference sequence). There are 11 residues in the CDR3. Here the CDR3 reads CSARGAYGQYF. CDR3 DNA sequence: TGCAGTGCTAGAGGTGCCTACGGGCAGTACTTC.

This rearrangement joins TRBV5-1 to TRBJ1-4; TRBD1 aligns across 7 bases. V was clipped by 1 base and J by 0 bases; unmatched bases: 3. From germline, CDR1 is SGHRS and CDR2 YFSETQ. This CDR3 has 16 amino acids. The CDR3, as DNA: TGCGCCAGCAGCTTGACAGGGGCCTCAACTAATGAAAAACTGTTTTTT. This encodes CASSLTGASTNEKLFF.

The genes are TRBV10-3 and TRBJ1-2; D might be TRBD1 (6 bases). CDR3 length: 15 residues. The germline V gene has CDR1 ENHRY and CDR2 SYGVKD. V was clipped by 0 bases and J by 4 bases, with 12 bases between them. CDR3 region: CAISESTGKGYGYTF. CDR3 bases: TGTGCCATCAGTGAGTCTACAGGGAAGGGCTATGGCTACACCTTC.

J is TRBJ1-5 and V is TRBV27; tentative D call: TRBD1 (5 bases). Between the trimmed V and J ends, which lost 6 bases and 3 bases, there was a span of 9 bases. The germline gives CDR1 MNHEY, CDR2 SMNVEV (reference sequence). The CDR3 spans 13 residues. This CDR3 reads CASSRGDNQPQHF. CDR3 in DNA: TGTGCCAGCAGCCGGGGGGACAATCAGCCCCAGCATTTT.

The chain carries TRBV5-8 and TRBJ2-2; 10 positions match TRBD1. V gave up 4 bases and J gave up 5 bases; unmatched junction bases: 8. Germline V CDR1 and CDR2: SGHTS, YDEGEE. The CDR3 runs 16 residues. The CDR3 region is CASSKPTGGRTGELFF. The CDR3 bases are TGTGCCAGCAGCAAACCGACAGGGGGCAGGACCGGGGAGCTGTTTTTT.

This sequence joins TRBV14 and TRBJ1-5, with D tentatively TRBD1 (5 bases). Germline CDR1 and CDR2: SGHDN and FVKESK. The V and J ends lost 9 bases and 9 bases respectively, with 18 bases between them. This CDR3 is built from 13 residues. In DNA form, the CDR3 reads TGTGCCAGTTTAGAAGGGGTGGCGCGGCCCCAGCATTTT. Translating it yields CASLEGVARPQHF.

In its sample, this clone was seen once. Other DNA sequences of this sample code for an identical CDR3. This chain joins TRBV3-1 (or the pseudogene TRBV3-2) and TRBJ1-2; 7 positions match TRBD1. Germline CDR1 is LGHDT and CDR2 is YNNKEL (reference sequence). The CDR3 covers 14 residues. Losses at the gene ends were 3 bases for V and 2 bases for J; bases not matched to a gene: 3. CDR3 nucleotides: TGTGCCAGCAGCCAGATGACAGGGAACTATGGCTACACCTTC. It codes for CASSQMTGNYGYTF.

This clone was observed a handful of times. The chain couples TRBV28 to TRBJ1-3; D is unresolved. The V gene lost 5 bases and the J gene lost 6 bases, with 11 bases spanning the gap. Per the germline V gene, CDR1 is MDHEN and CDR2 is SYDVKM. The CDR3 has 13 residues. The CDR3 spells CASSQDLQNTIYF. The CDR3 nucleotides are TGTGCCAGCAGTCAAGACTTACAAAACACCATATATTTT.

Here the CDR3 reads CASSHTAGQYYEQYF. DNA of the CDR3: TGTGCCAGCAGCCACACGGCGGGACAGTACTACGAGCAGTACTTC. The chain recombines TRBV11-2 with TRBJ2-7; possibly TRBD1 for D (7 bases). Germline CDR1 reads SGHAT; CDR2 reads FQNNGV. Trimming cost V 5 bases and J 3 bases, with 17 bases left between them. This CDR3 comprises 15 residues.

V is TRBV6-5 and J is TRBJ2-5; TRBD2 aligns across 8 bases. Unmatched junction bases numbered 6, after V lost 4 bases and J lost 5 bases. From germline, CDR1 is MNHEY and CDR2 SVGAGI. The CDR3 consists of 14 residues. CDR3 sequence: CASSSGLAVETQYF. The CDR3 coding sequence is TGTGCCAGCAGTTCTGGACTAGCAGTCGAGACCCAGTACTTC.

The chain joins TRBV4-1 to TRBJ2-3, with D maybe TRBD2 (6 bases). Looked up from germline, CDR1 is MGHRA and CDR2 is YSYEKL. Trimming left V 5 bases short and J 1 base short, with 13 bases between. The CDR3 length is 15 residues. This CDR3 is CASSSWGVGTDTQYF. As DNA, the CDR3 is TGCGCCAGCAGCTCTTGGGGGGTTGGCACAGATACGCAGTATTTT.

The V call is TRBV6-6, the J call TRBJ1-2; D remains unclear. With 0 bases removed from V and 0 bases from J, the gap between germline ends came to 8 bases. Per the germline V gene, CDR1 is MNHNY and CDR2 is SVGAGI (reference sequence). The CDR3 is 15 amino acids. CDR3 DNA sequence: TGTGCCAGCAGTTACTCCGGTGGAGCTAACTATGGCTACACCTTC. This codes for CASSYSGGANYGYTF.

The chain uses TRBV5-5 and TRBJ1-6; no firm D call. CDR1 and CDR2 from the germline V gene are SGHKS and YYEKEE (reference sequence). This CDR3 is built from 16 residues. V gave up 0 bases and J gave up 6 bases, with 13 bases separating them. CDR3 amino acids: CASSLGVFIPNSPLHF. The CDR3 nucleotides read TGTGCCAGCAGCTTGGGAGTATTCATCCCTAATTCACCCCTCCACTTT.

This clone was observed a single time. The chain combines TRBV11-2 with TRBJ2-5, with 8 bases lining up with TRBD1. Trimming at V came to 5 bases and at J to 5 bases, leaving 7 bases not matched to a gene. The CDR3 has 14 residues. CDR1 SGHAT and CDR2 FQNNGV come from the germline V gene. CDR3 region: CASSHRTGSETQYF. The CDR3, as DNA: TGTGCCAGCAGCCATCGGACAGGGTCGGAGACCCAGTACTTC.

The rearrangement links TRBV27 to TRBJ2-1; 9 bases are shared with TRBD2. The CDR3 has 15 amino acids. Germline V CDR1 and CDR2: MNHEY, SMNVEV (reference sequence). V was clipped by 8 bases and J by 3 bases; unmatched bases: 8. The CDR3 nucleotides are TGTGCCAGCCCTCCCGCGGGGGGGCGCTACAATGAGCAGTTCTTC. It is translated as CASPPAGGRYNEQFF.

CDR3 in amino acids: CASRAAQDLAKNIQYF. The CDR3 nucleotides read TGTGCCAGCAGAGCTGCCCAAGACTTAGCCAAAAACATTCAGTACTTC. J is TRBJ2-4 and V is TRBV6-6; D not resolved. V was cut by 6 bases and J by 0 bases, with 15 bases left in between. This CDR3 spans 16 amino acids. Germline CDR1 and CDR2: MNHNY and SVGAGI (reference sequence).

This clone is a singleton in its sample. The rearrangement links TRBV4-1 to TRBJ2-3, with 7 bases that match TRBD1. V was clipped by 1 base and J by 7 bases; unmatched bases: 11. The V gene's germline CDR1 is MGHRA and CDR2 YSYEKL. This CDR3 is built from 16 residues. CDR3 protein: CASSQVGDSTRNTQYF. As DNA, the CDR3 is TGCGCCAGCAGCCAAGTGGGGGACAGTACTAGGAATACGCAGTATTTT.

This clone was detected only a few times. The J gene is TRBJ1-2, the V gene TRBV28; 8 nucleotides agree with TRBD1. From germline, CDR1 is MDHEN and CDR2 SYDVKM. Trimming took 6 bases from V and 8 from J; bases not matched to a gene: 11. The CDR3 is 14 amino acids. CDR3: CASSPSGRGHGYTF. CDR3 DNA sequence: TGTGCCAGCAGCCCCTCCGGCAGGGGGCACGGCTACACCTTC.

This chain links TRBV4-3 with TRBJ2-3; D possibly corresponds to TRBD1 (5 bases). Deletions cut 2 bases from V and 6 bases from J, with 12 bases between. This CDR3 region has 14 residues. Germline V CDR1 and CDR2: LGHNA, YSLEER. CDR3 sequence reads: CASSQQTATDTQYF. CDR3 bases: TGCGCCAGCAGCCAACAGACAGCCACGGATACGCAGTATTTT.

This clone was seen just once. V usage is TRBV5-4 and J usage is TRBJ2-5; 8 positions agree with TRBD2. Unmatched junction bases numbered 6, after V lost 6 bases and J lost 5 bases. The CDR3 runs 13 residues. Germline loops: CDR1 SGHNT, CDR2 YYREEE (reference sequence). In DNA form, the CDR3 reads TGTGCCAGCACGCGGGGGGTTGGGGAGACCCAGTACTTC. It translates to CASTRGVGETQYF.